The clone carrying this TCR beta chain was picked up one time. Its antigen is currently unknown. Sequencing used immunoSEQ multiplex PCR; TCRdb keeps in-frame clones, though not all of them. The repertoire includes fewer than 85,000 clones, approximately 80% of them detected once, and more than 1.5% sits in the top ten. This entry is derived from a study of OX40 agonist ivuxolimab in advanced cancers. Study details: Patients were under 90% male with ages roughly 20 to 85, mean about 60. Partial responses occurred in Three dose-escalation patients, one with hepatocellular carcinoma and two with cutaneous melanoma.

Study results and limitations: Expanded peripheral T cell antigen specificity was not determined.

Germline V gene data show CDR1 as MRHNA and CDR2 as SNTAGT. The CDR3 sequence is 15 residues long. The V end lost 4 bases, the J end lost 1 base, and 10 bases lay between the germline ends. The V and J genes are TRBV6-4 and TRBJ2-2; D possibly corresponds to TRBD1 (6 bases). The sequencing used CD4+ or CD8+ T cells sorted from blood, collected in a trial of the OX40 agonist ivuxolimab. This clonotype originated in an adult with an advanced solid tumor such as melanoma, head and neck, liver or kidney cancer. Written as DNA, the CDR3 is TGTGCCAGCAGTGGCTCGGGACAGAACACCGGGGAGCTGTTTTTT. It yields the protein CASSGSGQNTGELFF.